This T cell receptor beta chain was retrieved from a study of T cells in Graves' hyperthyroidism and ophthalmopathy. Across the study: Any treatment followed the collection of peripheral blood at initial diagnosis. Study-level results: The blood repertoire included most of the expanded thyroid clonotypes above 0.001.

Pregnant or lactating patients were excluded, as were those with uncontrolled infection or other autoimmune disease. Orbital computed tomography and thyroid ultrasound, together with serum TRAb and thyroxine and clinical symptoms, were used for diagnoses. The junction had 2 bases not matched to a gene; V was cut back by 8 bases and J by 6 bases. The CDR3 has 13 residues. The V gene's germline CDR1 is SGHVS and CDR2 FQNEAQ. RNA transcripts were the template for amplifying TCR beta CDR3 regions. Researchers ran a first-round RT-PCR on the TCR CDR3 using the HTBI primer set. TCRdb processed the multiplex PCR reads anew with MiXCR; each CDR3 protein has one entry. The sample holds hundreds of thousands of distinct CDR3 sequences, about a fifth seen once. This clonotype was recorded a few times. Antigen specificity is unknown.

This clonotype originated in a man in his thirties or forties with Graves' ophthalmopathy. Input material: blood. The rearrangement joins TRBV7-8 to TRBJ2-7; TRBD2 aligns across 15 bases. CDR3 bases: TGTGCCAGCCGGGGACTAGCGGGAGGCGAGCAGTACTTC. This sequence encodes CASRGLAGGEQYF.